This T cell receptor (beta chain) was captured in a study of shared clonotypes between healthy human individuals. The wider study: With ages of 18 to 49, the donors were a couple of women and a few men.

Germline CDR1 reads SGHAT; CDR2 reads FQNNGV. The CDR3 contains 15 residues. Trimming at V came to 2 bases and at J to 3 bases, leaving 3 bases not matched to a gene. Evenly divided among several immunoSEQ plates was the genomic DNA of each subset. Sequencing was performed with immunoSEQ multiplex PCR; in TCRdb, only in-frame clones are kept and a portion is missing. The table lists about 560,000 clones, around 78% of them singletons. In this sample, this clone turned up many times. Donors, healthy HIV-negative adults, lacked recent acute infections or vaccinations. Each unsorted sample relied on roughly 82 million PBMCs as its source of genomic DNA.

This clonotype was obtained from a woman aged 40-49 years in good health. Some clones in this sample may be carry-over from other donors' samples. Source material: PBMCs. V usage is TRBV11-2 and J usage is TRBJ2-1, with 8 bases aligning to TRBD1. The CDR3 sequence: CASSLTGGYYNEQFF. CDR3 sequence (DNA): TGTGCCAGCAGCTTAACAGGGGGTTACTACAATGAGCAGTTCTTC.